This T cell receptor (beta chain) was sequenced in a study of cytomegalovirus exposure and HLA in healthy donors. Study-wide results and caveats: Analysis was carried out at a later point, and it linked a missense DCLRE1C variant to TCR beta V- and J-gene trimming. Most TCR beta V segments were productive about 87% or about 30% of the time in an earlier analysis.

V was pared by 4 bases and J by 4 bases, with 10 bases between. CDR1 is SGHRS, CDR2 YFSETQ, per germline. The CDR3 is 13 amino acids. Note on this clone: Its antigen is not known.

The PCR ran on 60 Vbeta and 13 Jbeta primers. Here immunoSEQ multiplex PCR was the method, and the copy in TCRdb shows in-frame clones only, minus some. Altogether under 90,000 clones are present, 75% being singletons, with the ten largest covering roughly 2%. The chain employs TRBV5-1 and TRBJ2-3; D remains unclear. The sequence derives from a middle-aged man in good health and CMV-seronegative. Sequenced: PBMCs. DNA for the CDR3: TGCGCCAGCAGCCTCCCGAGCCCAGATACGCAGTATTTT. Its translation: CASSLPSPDTQYF. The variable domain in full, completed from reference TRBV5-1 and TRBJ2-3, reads KAGVTQTPRYLIKTRGQQVTLSCSPISGHRSVSWYQQTPGQGLQFLFEYFSETQRNKGNFPGRFSGRQFSNSRSEMNVSTLELGDSALYLCASSLPSPDTQYFGPGTRLTVL.